This record concerns one T cell receptor beta chain sequence. The data originate from a study of T cell changes during pregnancy in multiple sclerosis. The CDR3 has 14 amino acids. Germline assignment: CDR1 SQVTM and CDR2 ANQGSEA. After removal of 6 bases from V and 10 bases from J, the junction contained 8 bases not matched to a gene. Measured with immunoSEQ multiplex PCR; TCRdb has only the in-frame clones, and not every one. The sample lists about 40,000 clones, about 90% occurring once. The source of this sequence is a female donor in good health, enrolled as a control in a pregnancy study. V usage is TRBV29-1 and J usage is TRBJ2-1, with 14 bases lining up with TRBD2. Sequencing used peripheral blood, obtained in the first trimester of pregnancy. CDR3 DNA: TGCAGCGTCCGACTAGCGGGAGGGCGAGGGGAGCAGTTCTTC. Its protein product is CSVRLAGGRGEQFF.